The rows below give T cell receptor beta chains drawn from one sample of a study of blood T cell repertoires in COVID-19. Produced via immunoSEQ multiplex PCR; TCRdb's table is partial and in-frame only. The sample shows about 150,000 clones, 85% to 90% of them seen only once. The specimen sequenced was peripheral blood. The source is a man in his fifties or sixties with active COVID-19. Each CDR3 is given with its conserved first and last residue. D genes are given only for firm matches. Not every row has a clone size; where given, it reads once, few, many or a size class.

j_call v_call cdr3_length d_call clone_size cdr3_nt cdr3_aa
TRBJ2-2 TRBV6-2/TRBV6-3 14 TRBD1 once TGTGCCAGCAGTTACCTACAGGGGGACGGGGAGCTGTTTTTT CASSYLQGDGELFF
TRBJ2-7 TRBV29-1 15 TRBD1 NA TGCAGCGTTGAATTTCCCGGACAGGGGTTCTCCGAGCAGTACTTC CSVEFPGQGFSEQYF
TRBJ2-2 TRBV4-2 16 NA once TGTGCCAGCAGCCAAGGGCTTGGTGGGGGCTCCGGGGAGCTGTTTTTT CASSQGLGGGSGELFF
TRBJ1-2 TRBV7-9 14 NA NA TGTGCCAGCAGCTTCGACAGAGCTAACTATGGCTACACCTTC CASSFDRANYGYTF
TRBJ1-2 TRBV10-3 15 NA NA TGTGCCATCAGTGAGTCGGCCGGGAAGAAGGATGGCTACACCTTC CAISESAGKKDGYTF
TRBJ2-2 TRBV6-5 15 NA NA TGTGCCAGCAGTTACGCGTCGACAAACACCGGGGAGCTGTTTTTT CASSYASTNTGELFF
TRBJ1-1 TRBV2 13 TRBD1 NA TGTGCCAGCAGCGGACAGGGAAAGACTGAAGCTTTCTTT CASSGQGKTEAFF
TRBJ2-5 TRBV9 15 NA NA TGTGCCAGCAGCGTAATGGGCGGGCCCCAAGAGACCCAGTACTTC CASSVMGGPQETQYF
TRBJ2-3 TRBV19 15 NA NA TGTGCCAGCCAGTGGACTACTGGGGTAGCAGATACGCAGTATTTT CASQWTTGVADTQYF
TRBJ2-2 TRBV7-6 16 NA NA TGTGCCAGCAGCTTAGCGCTGTCGAGGAACACCGGGGAGCTGTTTTTT CASSLALSRNTGELFF
TRBJ2-7 TRBV6-2/TRBV6-3 16 TRBD1 NA TGTGCCAGCAGTTACGGAGGGACAGGGTTTTACTACGAGCAGTACTTC CASSYGGTGFYYEQYF
TRBJ2-2 TRBV6-6 17 NA NA TGTGCCAGCCGTCCATACTCAGGGGGGCAAGGCACCGGGGAGCTGTTTTTT CASRPYSGGQGTGELFF
TRBJ2-7 TRBV10-1 13 NA once TGCGCCAGCAGTGAGCGAGCCTCCGATGAGCAGTACTTC CASSERASDEQYF
TRBJ1-1 TRBV6-5 15 NA once TGTGCCAGCAGACGAACAGGGTGGGCGAACACTGAAGCTTTCTTT CASRRTGWANTEAFF
TRBJ2-7 TRBV18 15 TRBD2 NA TGTGCCAGCTCATTGACTAGCGGAGTTTCCTACGAGCAGTACTTC CASSLTSGVSYEQYF
TRBJ1-2 TRBV13 15 NA once TGTGCCAGCAGTCAATCCGGGACACTTAACTATGGCTACACCTTC CASSQSGTLNYGYTF
TRBJ1-4 TRBV28 13 NA NA TGTGCCAGCAGGCGACAGCAACGGGAAAAACTGTTTTTT CASRRQQREKLFF
TRBJ1-5 TRBV5-6 16 TRBD1 NA TGTGCCAGCAGCCGAAATATGGGACAGGGTCATCAGCCCCAGCATTTT CASSRNMGQGHQPQHF
TRBJ2-3 TRBV14 16 TRBD2 NA TGTGCCAGCAGCCAAGGGGAGCGGGGGGCCCACCTTGGGCGGTATTTT CASSQGERGAHLGRYF
TRBJ1-6 TRBV5-1 16 TRBD1 NA TGCGCCAGCAGCTCCAGACAGGGAGGTTATAATTCACCCCTCCACTTT CASSSRQGGYNSPLHF
TRBJ1-6 TRBV7-9 16 TRBD1 few TGTGCCAGCAGCCGAGACACGGGACAGCGTAATTCACCCCTCCACTTT CASSRDTGQRNSPLHF
TRBJ2-3 TRBV6-2/TRBV6-3 16 TRBD2 once TGTGCCAGCAGTCCCCGGGATGCGGGGGGGCCGGGTACGCAGTATTTT CASSPRDAGGPGTQYF
TRBJ2-5 TRBV5-8 13 NA NA TGTGCCAGCAGCTTGCAGCAGGCGGAGACCCAGTACTTC CASSLQQAETQYF
TRBJ2-3 TRBV6-2/TRBV6-3 17 TRBD2 NA TGTGCCAGCAGCTATAATCCCCTAGCGGGGGGGCCGGATACGCAGTATTTT CASSYNPLAGGPDTQYF
TRBJ1-6 TRBV19 13 TRBD1 NA TGTGCCAGTTCGGACAGGGGGAGTTCACCCCTCCACTTT CASSDRGSSPLHF
TRBJ1-6 TRBV7-2 13 NA NA TGTGCCAGCAGCTTAGACGGGATTTCACCCCTCCACTTT CASSLDGISPLHF
TRBJ2-5 TRBV9 15 TRBD2 NA TGTGCCAGCAGCGTCGGGACTAGCGCCCAAGAGACCCAGTACTTC CASSVGTSAQETQYF
TRBJ2-1 TRBV11-3 12 NA NA TGTGCCAGCAGCTTTTTTAACAATGAGCAGTTCTTC CASSFFNNEQFF
TRBJ2-3 TRBV7-2 11 NA NA TGTGCCAGCAGCCCGACAGATACGCAGTATTTT CASSPTDTQYF
TRBJ2-3 TRBV18 15 NA few TGTGCCAGCTCACCTTCCGGTTCTAGCACAGATACGCAGTATTTT CASSPSGSSTDTQYF
TRBJ1-4 TRBV3-1/TRBV3-2 12 NA few TGTGCCAGCAGCCAAGCGGGTGAAAAACTGTTTTTT CASSQAGEKLFF